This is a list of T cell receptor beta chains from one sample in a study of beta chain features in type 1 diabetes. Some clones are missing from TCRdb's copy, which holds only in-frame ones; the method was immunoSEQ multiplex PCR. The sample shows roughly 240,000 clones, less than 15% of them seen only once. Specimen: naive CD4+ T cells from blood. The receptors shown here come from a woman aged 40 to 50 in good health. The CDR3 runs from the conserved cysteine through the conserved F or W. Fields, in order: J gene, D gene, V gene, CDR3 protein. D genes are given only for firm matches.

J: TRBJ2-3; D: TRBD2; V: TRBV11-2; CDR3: CASRRGTSGDSTDTQYF
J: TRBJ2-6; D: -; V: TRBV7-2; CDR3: CASSARRGSGANVLTF
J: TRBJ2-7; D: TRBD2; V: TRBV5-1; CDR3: CASSFSGAYEQYF
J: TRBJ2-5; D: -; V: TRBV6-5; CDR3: CASSRLRETQYF
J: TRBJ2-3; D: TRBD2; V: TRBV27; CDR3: CASSKTSGGEDTQYF
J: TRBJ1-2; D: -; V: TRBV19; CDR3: CASTPSTRTAPWSGYTF
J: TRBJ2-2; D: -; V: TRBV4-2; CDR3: CAIAGRGGRYNTGELFF
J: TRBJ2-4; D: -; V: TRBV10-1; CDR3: CASSEGERKKNIQYF
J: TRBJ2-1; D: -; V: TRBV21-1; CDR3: CASDPGGAYNEQFF
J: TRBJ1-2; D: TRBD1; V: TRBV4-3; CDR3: CASGPTGGINYGYTF
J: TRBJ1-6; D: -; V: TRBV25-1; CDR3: CASSPLSSHNSPLHF
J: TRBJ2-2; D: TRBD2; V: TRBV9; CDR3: CASSVVLAGGTGELFF
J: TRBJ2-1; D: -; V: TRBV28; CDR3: CASSTPFRGANEQFF
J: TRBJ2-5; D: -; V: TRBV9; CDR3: CASSVGPRLAEETQYF
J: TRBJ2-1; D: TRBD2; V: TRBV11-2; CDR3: CASSFERGAIYNEQFF
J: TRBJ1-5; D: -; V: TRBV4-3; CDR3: CASSQDHAGAGQPQHF
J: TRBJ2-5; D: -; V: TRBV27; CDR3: CASSPGDSWETQYF
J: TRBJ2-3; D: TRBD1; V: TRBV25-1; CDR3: CASSEGDRGITDTQYF
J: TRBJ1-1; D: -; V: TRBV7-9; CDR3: CASSLALANTEAFF
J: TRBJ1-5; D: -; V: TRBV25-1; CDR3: CASSGGRRNQPQHF
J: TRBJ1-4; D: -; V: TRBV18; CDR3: CASSPQSGHDEKLFF
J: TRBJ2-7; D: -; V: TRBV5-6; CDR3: CASSQISGRSGYEQYF
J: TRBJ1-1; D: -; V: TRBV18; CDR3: CASSPTQEGLNTEAFF
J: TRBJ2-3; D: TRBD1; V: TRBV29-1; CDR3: CSVGQGTSTDTQYF
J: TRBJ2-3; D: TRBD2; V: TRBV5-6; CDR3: CASSSTLAGERTDTQYF
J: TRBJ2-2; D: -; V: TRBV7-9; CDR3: CASTPKRTDLSGELFF
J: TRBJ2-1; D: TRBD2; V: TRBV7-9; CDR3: CASSLIGGLAGPIEQFF
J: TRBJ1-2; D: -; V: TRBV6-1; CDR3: CASKLGWGYTF
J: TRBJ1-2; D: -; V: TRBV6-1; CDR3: CASSEPGVPDLYYGYTF
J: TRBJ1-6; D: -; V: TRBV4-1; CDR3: CASSQVSTGNSPLHF
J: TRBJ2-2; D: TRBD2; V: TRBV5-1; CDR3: CASSPGLAGDGELFF
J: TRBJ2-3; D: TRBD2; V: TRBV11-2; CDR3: CASSLVASGGLDTQYF
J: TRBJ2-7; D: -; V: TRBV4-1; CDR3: CASSQDADSYEQYF
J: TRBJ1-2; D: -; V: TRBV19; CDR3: CASSPVEWPNYGYTF
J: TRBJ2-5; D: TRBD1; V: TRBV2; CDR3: CASSASTGGRETQYF
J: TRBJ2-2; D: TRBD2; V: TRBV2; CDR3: CASRILAGGGGVGELFF
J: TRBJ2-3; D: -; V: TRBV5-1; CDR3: CASSYVGTDTQYF
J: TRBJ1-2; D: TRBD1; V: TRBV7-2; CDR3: CASSLAQGVSDGYTF
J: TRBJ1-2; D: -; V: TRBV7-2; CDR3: CASSTLRRRYGYTF
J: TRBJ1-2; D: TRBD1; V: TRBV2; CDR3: CASSEASPGGGYTF
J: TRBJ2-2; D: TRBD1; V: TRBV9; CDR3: CASSAQGAVTGELFF
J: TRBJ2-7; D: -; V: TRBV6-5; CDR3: CASSSLQRTYEQYF
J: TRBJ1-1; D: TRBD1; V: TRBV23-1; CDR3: CASSHRDRVPITEAFF
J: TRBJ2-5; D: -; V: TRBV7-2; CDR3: CASSRDSTQETQYF
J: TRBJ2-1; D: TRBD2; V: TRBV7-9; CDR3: CASTGTSAYGNEQFF
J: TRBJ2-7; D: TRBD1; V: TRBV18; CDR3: CASSPGQGDEQYF
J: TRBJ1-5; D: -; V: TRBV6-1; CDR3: CASSEAALSSNQPQHF